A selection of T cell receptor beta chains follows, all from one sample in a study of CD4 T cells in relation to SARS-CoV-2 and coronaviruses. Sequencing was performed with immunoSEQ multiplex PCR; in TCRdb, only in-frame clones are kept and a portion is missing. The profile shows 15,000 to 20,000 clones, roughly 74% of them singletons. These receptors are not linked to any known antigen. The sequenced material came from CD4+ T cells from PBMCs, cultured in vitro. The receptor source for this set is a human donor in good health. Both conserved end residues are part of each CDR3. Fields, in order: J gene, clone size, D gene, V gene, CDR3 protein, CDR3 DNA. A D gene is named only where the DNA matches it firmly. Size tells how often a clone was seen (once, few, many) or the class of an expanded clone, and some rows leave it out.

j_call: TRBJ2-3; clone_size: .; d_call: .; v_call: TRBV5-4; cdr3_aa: CASSLPTSGGGRPTDTQYF; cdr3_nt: TGTGCCAGCAGCTTGCCCACATCGGGCGGCGGCAGGCCCACAGATACGCAGTATTTT
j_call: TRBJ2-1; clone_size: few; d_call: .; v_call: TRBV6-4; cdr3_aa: CASGTRGQGTYNEQFF; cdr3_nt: TGTGCCAGCGGGACCAGGGGACAAGGGACTTACAATGAGCAGTTCTTC
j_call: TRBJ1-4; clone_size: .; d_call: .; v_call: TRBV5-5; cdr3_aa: CASSLFPAANEKLFF; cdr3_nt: TGTGCCAGCAGCTTGTTTCCAGCGGCTAATGAAAAACTGTTTTTT
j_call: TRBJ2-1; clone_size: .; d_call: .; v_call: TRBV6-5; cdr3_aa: CASTQRRGQYNEQFF; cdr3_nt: TGTGCCAGCACCCAGCGGCGGGGGCAGTACAATGAGCAGTTCTTC
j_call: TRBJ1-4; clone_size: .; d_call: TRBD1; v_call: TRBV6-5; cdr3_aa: CAGAGQGNEKLFF; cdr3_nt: TGTGCCGGCGCGGGACAGGGTAATGAAAAACTGTTTTTT
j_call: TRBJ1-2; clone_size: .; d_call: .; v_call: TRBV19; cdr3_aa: CASSHPRFYGYTF; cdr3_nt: TGTGCCAGTAGCCATCCCCGGTTCTATGGCTACACCTTC
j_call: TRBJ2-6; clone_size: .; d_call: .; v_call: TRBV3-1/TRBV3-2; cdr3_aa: CASSLGTASLGANVLTF; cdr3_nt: TGTGCCAGCAGCCTTGGGACGGCTTCCCTGGGGGCCAACGTCCTGACTTTC
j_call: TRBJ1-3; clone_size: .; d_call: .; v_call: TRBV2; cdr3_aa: CASSFGGGAGNTIYF; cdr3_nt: TGTGCCAGCAGTTTCGGGGGGGGAGCTGGAAACACCATATATTTT
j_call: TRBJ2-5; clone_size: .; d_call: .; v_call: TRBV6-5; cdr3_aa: CASSYSIPRTQETQYF; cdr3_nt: TGTGCCAGCAGTTACTCGATACCGCGGACCCAAGAGACCCAGTACTTC
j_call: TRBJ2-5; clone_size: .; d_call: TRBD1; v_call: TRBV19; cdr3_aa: CASSDRGLQETQYF; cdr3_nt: TGTGCCAGTAGTGACAGGGGGCTCCAAGAGACCCAGTACTTC
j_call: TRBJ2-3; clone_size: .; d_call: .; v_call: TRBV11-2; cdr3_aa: CASSFWGSGDTQYF; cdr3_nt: TGTGCCAGCAGCTTTTGGGGGAGTGGAGATACGCAGTATTTT
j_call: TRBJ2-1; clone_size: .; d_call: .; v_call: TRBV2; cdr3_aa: CASTPSSRAGYNEQFF; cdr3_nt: TGTGCCAGCACTCCCTCTTCTCGGGCCGGATACAATGAGCAGTTCTTC
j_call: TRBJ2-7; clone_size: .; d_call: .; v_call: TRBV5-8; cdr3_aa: CASSLAWGFGYEQYF; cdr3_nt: TGTGCCAGCAGCTTGGCATGGGGGTTTGGCTACGAGCAGTACTTC
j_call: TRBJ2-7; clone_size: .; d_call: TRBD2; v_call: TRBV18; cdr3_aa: CASSPPGTSVLYEQYF; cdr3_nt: TGTGCCAGCTCACCACCTGGTACTAGCGTGCTCTACGAGCAGTACTTC
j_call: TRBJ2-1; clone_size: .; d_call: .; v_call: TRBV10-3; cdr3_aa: CAISVRGGKESGEQFF; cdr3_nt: TGTGCCATCAGTGTCAGGGGGGGAAAGGAATCGGGTGAGCAGTTCTTC
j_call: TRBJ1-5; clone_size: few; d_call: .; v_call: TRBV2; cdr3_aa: CASSDTNQPQHF; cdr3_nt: TGTGCCAGCAGTGACACCAATCAGCCCCAGCATTTT
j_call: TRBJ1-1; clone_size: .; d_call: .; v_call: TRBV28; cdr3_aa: CASRGEPNTEAFF; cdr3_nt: TGTGCCAGCAGGGGAGAACCGAACACTGAAGCTTTCTTT
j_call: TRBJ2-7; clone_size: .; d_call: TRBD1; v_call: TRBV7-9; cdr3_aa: CASSPRQGWSYEQYF; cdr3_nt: TGTGCCAGCAGTCCCAGACAGGGTTGGTCCTACGAGCAGTACTTC
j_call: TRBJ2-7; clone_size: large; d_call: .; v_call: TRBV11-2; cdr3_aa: CASTEPTTGYEQYF; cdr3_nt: TGTGCCAGCACCGAACCGACCACAGGCTACGAGCAGTACTTC
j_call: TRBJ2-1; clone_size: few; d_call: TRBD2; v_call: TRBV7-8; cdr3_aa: CASSLRLAGVIEQFF; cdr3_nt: TGTGCCAGCAGCTTAAGACTAGCGGGAGTCATTGAGCAGTTCTTC
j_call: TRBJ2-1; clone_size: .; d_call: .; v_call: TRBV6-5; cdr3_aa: CATTHNEQFF; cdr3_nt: TGTGCCACCACCCACAATGAGCAGTTCTTC
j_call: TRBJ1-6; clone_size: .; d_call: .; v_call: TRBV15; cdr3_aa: CATSRDIRSYNSPLHF; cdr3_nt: TGTGCCACCAGCAGAGATATACGCTCCTATAATTCACCCCTCCACTTT
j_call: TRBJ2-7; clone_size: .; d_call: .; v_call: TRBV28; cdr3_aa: CASLRALGSYEQYF; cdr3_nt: TGTGCCAGTTTACGGGCCCTCGGCTCCTACGAGCAGTACTTC
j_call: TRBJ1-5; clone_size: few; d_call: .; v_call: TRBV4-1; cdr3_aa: CASSQGENRLDQPQHF; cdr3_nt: TGCGCCAGCAGCCAAGGAGAGAACAGGTTAGATCAGCCCCAGCATTTT
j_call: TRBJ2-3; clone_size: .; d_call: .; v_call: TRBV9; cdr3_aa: CASSVGVPDTQYF; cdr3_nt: TGTGCCAGCAGCGTAGGTGTCCCAGATACGCAGTATTTT
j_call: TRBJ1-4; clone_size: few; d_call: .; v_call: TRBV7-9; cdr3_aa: CASSLAGDEKLFF; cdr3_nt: TGTGCCAGCAGCTTAGCAGGGGATGAAAAACTGTTTTTT
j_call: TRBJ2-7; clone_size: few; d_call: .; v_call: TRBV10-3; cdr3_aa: CAISGGAYEQYF; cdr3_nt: TGTGCCATCTCAGGGGGGGCCTACGAGCAGTACTTC
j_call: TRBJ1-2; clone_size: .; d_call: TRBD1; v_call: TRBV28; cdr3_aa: CASSFLGQGVGYTF; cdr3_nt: TGTGCCAGCAGTTTTTTGGGACAGGGGGTCGGCTACACCTTC
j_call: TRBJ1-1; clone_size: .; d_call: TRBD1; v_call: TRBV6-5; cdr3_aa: CASSLPGQGKTEAFF; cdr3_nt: TGTGCCAGCAGTCTACCGGGACAGGGGAAGACTGAAGCTTTCTTT
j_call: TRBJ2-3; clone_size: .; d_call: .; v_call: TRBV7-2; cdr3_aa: CASSLDGSTDTQYF; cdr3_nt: TGTGCCAGCAGCTTAGACGGGAGCACAGATACGCAGTATTTT
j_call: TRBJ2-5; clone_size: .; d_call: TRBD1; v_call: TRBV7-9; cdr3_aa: CASSAQGAWETQYF; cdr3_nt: TGTGCCAGCAGCGCACAGGGGGCATGGGAGACCCAGTACTTC
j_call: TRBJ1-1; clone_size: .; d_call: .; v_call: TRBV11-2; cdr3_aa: CASSALVGAEAFF; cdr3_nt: TGTGCCAGCAGCGCACTCGTCGGAGCTGAAGCTTTCTTT
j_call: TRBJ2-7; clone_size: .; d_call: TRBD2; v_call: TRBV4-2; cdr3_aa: CASSQLSGLADEQYF; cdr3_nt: TGTGCCAGCAGCCAACTATCCGGACTAGCAGACGAGCAGTACTTC
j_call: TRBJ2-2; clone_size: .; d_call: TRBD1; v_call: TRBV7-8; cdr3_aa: CASSTTGVLFF; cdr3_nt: TGTGCCAGCAGCACAACAGGGGTGTTGTTTTTT
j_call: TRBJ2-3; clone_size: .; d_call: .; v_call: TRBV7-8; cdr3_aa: CASSLMDSTDTQYF; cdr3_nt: TGTGCCAGCAGCTTAATGGACAGCACAGATACGCAGTATTTT
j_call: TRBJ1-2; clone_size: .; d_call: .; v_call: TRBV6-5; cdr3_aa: CASSLTDNYGYTF; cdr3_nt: TGTGCCAGCAGTTTGACAGATAACTATGGCTACACCTTC
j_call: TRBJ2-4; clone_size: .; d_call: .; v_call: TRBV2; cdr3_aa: CASRWAQGIAKNIQYF; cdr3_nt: TGTGCCAGCAGATGGGCACAGGGAATAGCCAAAAACATTCAGTACTTC
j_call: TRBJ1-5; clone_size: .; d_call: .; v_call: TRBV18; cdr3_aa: CASSPEGHQPQHF; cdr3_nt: TGTGCCAGCTCACCAGAGGGGCATCAGCCCCAGCATTTT